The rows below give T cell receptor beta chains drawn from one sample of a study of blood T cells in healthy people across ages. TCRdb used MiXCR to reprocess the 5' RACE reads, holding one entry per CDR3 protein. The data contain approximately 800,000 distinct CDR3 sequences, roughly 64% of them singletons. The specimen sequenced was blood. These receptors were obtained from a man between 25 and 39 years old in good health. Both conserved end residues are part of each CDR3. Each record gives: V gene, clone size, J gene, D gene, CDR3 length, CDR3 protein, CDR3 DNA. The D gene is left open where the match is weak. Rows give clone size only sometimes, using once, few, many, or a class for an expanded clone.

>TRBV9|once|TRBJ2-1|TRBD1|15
CASSVASGGGDEQFF
TGTGCCAGCAGCGTAGCTTCAGGGGGCGGAGATGAGCAGTTCTTC
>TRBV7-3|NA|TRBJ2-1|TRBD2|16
CASSPGDSGRGNEQFF
TGTGCCAGCAGCCCCGGCGATAGCGGGAGAGGTAATGAGCAGTTCTTC
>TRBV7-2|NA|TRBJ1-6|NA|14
CASSQDKVNSPLHF
TGTGCCAGCAGCCAAGACAAAGTAAATTCACCCCTCCACTTT
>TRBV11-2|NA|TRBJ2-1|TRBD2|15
CASSLLAGVRDEQFF
TGTGCCAGCAGCTTATTGGCGGGGGTGCGTGATGAGCAGTTCTTC
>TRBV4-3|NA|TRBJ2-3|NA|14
CASSRSDSTGTQYF
TGCGCCAGCAGCCGGAGCGACAGCACAGGTACGCAGTATTTT
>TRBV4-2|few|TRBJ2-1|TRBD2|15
CASSRGLADYNEQFF
TGTGCCAGCAGCCGGGGACTAGCCGACTACAATGAGCAGTTCTTC
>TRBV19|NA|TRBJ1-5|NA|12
CASNVGGSPQHF
TGTGCCAGTAACGTCGGGGGTTCGCCCCAGCATTTT
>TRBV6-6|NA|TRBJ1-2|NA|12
CASSYSTANYTF
TGTGCCAGCAGTTACTCGACGGCGAACTACACCTTC
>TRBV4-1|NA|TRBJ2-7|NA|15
CASSQMPGARYEQYF
TGCGCCAGCAGCCAGATGCCCGGGGCCCGATACGAGCAGTACTTC
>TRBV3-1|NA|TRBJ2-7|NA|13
CASSQGSTGPEYF
TGTGCCAGCAGCCAAGGTTCGACGGGGCCTGAGTACTTC
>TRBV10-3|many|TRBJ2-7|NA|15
CAISDHGRKPYEQYF
TGTGCCATCAGTGATCACGGAAGAAAACCCTACGAGCAGTACTTC
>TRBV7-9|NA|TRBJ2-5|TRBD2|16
CASSLMASGGEETQYF
TGTGCCAGCAGCTTAATGGCTAGCGGGGGAGAAGAGACCCAGTACTTC
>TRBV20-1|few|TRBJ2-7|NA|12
CSARQEGYEQYF
TGCAGTGCTAGACAGGAGGGCTACGAGCAGTACTTC
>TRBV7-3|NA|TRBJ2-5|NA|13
CASSFGLGETQYF
TGTGCCAGCAGCTTCGGATTGGGAGAGACCCAGTACTTC
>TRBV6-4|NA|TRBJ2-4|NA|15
CASSDSLGGKNIQYF
TGTGCCAGCAGTGACTCGCTGGGAGGCAAAAACATTCAGTACTTC
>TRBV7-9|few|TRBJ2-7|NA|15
CASSPGATTSYEQYF
TGTGCCAGCAGCCCCGGGGCCACGACCTCCTACGAGCAGTACTTC
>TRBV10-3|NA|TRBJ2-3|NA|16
CAIMSDGSGPGNTQYF
TGTGCCATCATGAGCGACGGCAGCGGACCTGGGAATACGCAGTATTTT
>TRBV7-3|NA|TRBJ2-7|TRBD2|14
CASSPRASGHEQYF
TGTGCCAGCAGCCCAAGGGCTAGCGGGCACGAGCAGTACTTC
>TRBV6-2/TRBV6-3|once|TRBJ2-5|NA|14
CASSYSYGKETQYF
TGTGCCAGCAGTTACTCGTACGGGAAAGAGACCCAGTACTTC
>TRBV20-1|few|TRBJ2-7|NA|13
CSATRTNSYEQYF
TGCAGTGCTACCCGGACTAACTCCTACGAGCAGTACTTC
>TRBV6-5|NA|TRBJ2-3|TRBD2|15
CASRYLAEGTDTQYF
TGTGCCAGCAGGTATCTAGCGGAGGGCACAGATACGCAGTATTTT
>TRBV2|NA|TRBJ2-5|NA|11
CASSDRGVQYF
TGTGCCAGCAGTGACAGGGGTGTGCAGTACTTC